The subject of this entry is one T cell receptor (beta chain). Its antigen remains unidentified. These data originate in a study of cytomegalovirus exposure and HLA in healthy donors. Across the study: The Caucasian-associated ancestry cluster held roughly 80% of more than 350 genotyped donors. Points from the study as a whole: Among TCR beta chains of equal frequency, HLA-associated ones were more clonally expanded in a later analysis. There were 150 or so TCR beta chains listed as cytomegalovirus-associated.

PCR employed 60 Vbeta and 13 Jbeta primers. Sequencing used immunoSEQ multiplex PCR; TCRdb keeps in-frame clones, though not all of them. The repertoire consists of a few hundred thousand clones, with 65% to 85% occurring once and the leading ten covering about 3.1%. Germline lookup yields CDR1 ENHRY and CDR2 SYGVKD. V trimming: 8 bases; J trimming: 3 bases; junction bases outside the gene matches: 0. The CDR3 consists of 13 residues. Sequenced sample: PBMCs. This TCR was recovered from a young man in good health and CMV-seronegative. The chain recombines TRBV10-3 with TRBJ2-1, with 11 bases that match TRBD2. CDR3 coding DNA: TGTGCCATCGGACTAGCGGGCTACAATGAGCAGTTCTTC. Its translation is CAIGLAGYNEQFF.